This TCR beta chain is drawn from a study of blood T cells in healthy people across ages. Whole-study findings and limits: Donors of long life had a larger count of naive CD4+ cells and greater diversity than aged donors. TCR beta diversity tracked closely with naive T cell percentage.

Next came a second PCR, run for roughly 7 to 12 cycles, which used a sample-barcoded 5' primer along with a J-beta primer mix. TCRdb redid the calling of the 5' RACE reads with MiXCR, one entry per CDR3 protein. This sample has about 1.1 million distinct CDR3 sequences, with roughly two fifths found just once. This clonotype was counted between two and nine times. The antigen remains unidentified. The CDR3 consists of 15 residues. The V gene end was trimmed by 0 bases and the J gene end by 4 bases; junction bases not matched to a gene: 2. Germline assignment: CDR1 GTSNPN and CDR2 SVGIG (reference sequence).

Sequenced input: blood. The TCR was taken from a man between 18 and 35 years old in good health. The genes are TRBV30 and TRBJ2-1; 11 bases align to TRBD2. CDR3 in amino acids: CAWSVRLAGYNEQFF. The DNA for the CDR3 is TGTGCCTGGAGTGTCCGACTAGCGGGGTACAATGAGCAGTTCTTC.